This TCR beta chain emerged from a study of T cell repertoires in cytomegalovirus infection. Study in general: The public TCR beta signatures pointed to both CMV infection and matching HLA type.

Details on this clonotype: Its antigen is undetermined.

TCRdb fed the reads into MiXCR, producing one record per CDR3 protein. The sample lists about 260,000 distinct CDR3 sequences, approximately 10% occurring once. After removal of 0 bases from V and 11 bases from J, the junction contained 14 bases not matched to a gene. The CDR3 spans 16 residues. CDR1 and CDR2 (germline): MNHEY, SVGEGT. Regarding the study as a whole: Within the response measured ex vivo, HLA-C-restricted CMV-specific TCR beta clonotypes were dominant. Identification of carriers of CMV plus the relevant HLA was performed using cumulative public TCR beta family frequency.

The clonotype was recovered from a human donor in good health (CMV status not recorded). Some clones in this sample may be carry-over from other donors' samples. The sample was PBMCs. The rearrangement links TRBV6-2 or TRBV6-3 to TRBJ1-1; 8 positions match TRBD1. The CDR3: CASSYSTIGDRYSAFF. The CDR3 DNA is TGTGCCAGCAGTTACTCGACCATCGGGGACAGGTATTCGGCTTTCTTT.